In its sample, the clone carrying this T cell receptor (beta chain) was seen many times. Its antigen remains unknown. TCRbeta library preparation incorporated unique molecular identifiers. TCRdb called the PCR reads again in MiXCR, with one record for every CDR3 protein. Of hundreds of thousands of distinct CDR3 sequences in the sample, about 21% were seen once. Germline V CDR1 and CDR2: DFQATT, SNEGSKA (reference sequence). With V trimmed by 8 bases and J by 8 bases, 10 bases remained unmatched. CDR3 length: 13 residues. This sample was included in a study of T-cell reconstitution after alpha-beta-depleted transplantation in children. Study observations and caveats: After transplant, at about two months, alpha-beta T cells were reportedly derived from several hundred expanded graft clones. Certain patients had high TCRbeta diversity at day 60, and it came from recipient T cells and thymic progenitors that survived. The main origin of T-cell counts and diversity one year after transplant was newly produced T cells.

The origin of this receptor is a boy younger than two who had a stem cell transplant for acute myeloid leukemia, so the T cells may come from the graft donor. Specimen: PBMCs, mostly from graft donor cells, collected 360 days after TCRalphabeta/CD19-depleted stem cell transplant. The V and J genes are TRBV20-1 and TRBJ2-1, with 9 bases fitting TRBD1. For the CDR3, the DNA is TGCAGTCTACCCGGACAGGGGACCGATGAGCAGTTCTTC. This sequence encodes CSLPGQGTDEQFF.